The text below deals with one T cell receptor (beta chain). Which antigen it targets is not known. Base qualities are not recorded, but no much larger clone differs from it by a single base. TCRbeta CDR3 regions were amplified from genomic DNA by means of the immunoSEQ Assay, a bias-controlled multiplex PCR. On the authors' methods: Within the assay, amplification of reference gene primers was used to estimate how many nucleated cells each sample contained. To quantify the absolute abundance of each unique TCRbeta CDR3 rearrangement, sequence reads were collapsed and filtered. For each sample, productive Simpson clonality was calculated by taking the square root of Simpson's diversity index across productive rearrangements. Drawn from immuneACCESS, this table holds only the in-frame rearrangements with V and J called that TCRdb kept. Clones are partly lost; checked studies trace under half to an unresolved V gene and leave the rest unexplained. V and J calls and clone size are copied from that table; D and trimming were computed from the DNA. This sample has roughly 240,000 clones in its table, and 75% to 85% of those were observed once. Together, the top ten hold approximately 9.6% of the sample.

The data were taken from a study of blood T cell repertoires in COVID-19 (dated by TCRdb to the early 2020s). In terms of the full investigation: Samples from collaborators originated in the United States, Italy and Spain and spanned both the acute and convalescent phases of COVID-19. The material from the prospective study consisted of cDNA or gDNA derived from T cells, B-cell-depleted T cells, or PBMCs. Subjects who had been exposed to COVID-19, were actively infected with it, or had recovered from it provided the deeply sampled blood TCRbeta repertoires that made up the dataset. The repertoires were released in a freely available public database meant as a resource for research on the immune response to SARS-CoV-2. The samples were drawn from the first 160 participants of the ongoing ImmuneRACE study and from 1,254 subjects provided by 6 global collaborators. Sample metadata almost always included a de-identified subject ID, COVID-19 status, age in years and sex. Where HLA class I and class II types were available, the types were taken from metadata supplied by the sample provider, not from assay-based typing. Paper-wide results and their limitations: The quantity of clinical and demographic metadata differed by source and by participant and was supplied without curation.

Participants in the prospective study were aged about 18 to 89 years, lived in 24 United States geographic areas, and enrolled through a virtual design. Cohort assignment in the prospective study relied on participant-reported clinical history from a screening survey and a study questionnaire. In the prospective study, mobile phlebotomists collected whole blood, serum and a nasopharyngeal or oropharyngeal swab from each participant. Participants in the prospective study had the option to provide additional blood draws and questionnaires over a roughly 2-month period. Before DNA extraction, blood samples from the prospective study were shipped at room temperature or frozen. The germline ends are 20 bases apart after V is trimmed by 7 bases and J by 5 bases. The germline V gene (reference sequence) sets CDR1 to LGHDT and CDR2 to YNNKEL. Taken from cysteine to phenylalanine, the CDR3 has 15 residues. The DNA shown is the 45-base CDR3, in frame from base 1.

The receptor comes from a woman between 45 and 60 years old with acute COVID-19. Rearrangement joined TRBV3-1 (or the pseudogene TRBV3-2) to TRBJ1-2; no D gene can be assigned with confidence. The sequencing sample was made of PBMCs or T cells enriched from blood (not recorded which). The CDR3 sequence is CASTRRKTGIYGYTF. Read as DNA, the sequence is TGTGCCAGCACCAGGAGGAAGACTGGGATATATGGCTACACCTTC.